This T cell receptor beta chain is drawn from a study of monozygotic twins with cystic fibrosis. Produced via immunoSEQ multiplex PCR; TCRdb's table is partial and in-frame only. The sample records around 21,000 clones, about 83% being singletons. Regarding the study as a whole: Monozygotic CF twins shared more identical nucleotide clonotypes than unrelated patients. Shared CDR3 numbers were not associated with age, concordance or severity.

This CDR3 contains 14 residues. Germline V gene data show CDR1 as MNHEY and CDR2 as SVGAGI. V gave up 6 bases and J gave up 0 bases, with 10 bases separating them. For this clone: The antigen is unknown.

The TCR was taken from a woman between 25 and 40 years old with cystic fibrosis. The sample comprised blood. The chain carries TRBV6-5 and TRBJ2-3; perhaps TRBD1 as D (5 bases). The CDR3 DNA follows: TGTGCCAGCAGCTACCCAGGGAGCACAGATACGCAGTATTTT. It codes for CASSYPGSTDTQYF.